A single sample is the source of the 24 T cell receptor beta chains below, sequenced in a study of PD-1 blockade in mismatch repair-deficient tumors. Sequencing used immunoSEQ multiplex PCR; TCRdb keeps in-frame clones, though not all of them. The top ten hold approximately 13% of the sample, which has 95,000 to 150,000 clones, approximately 90% seen once. This specimen was peripheral blood, taken 44 weeks after starting pembrolizumab. The receptors originated from an adult with mismatch repair-deficient cancer.

This clone was observed a few times. This rearrangement joins TRBV6-5 to TRBJ2-2, with D possibly matching TRBD2 (5 bases). Deletions cut 6 bases from V and 7 bases from J, with 12 bases between. CDR3 length equals 13 residues. Germline loops: CDR1 MNHEY, CDR2 SVGAGI. CDR3 coding DNA: TGTGCCAGCAGCCGCTCCGAGGGCGGGGAGCTGTTTTTT. It yields the protein CASSRSEGGELFF.

The J gene is TRBJ1-1, the V gene TRBV9; no definite D call. Germline CDR1 reads SGDLS; CDR2 reads YYNGEE. V was cut by 0 bases and J by 8 bases, with 11 bases left in between. This CDR3 has 13 residues. CDR3 amino acids: CASSVDGRMEAFF. The CDR3 DNA follows: TGTGCCAGCAGCGTAGATGGCAGGATGGAAGCTTTCTTT.

J is TRBJ2-1 and V is TRBV6-5, with D possibly TRBD2 on 6 matching bases. Germline CDR1 and CDR2: MNHEY and SVGAGI. Between the trimmed V and J ends, which lost 2 bases and 0 bases, there was a span of 8 bases. The CDR3 has 15 residues. CDR3 sequence reads: CASSYVGGSYNEQFF. CDR3 in DNA: TGTGCCAGCAGTTACGTCGGGGGCTCCTACAATGAGCAGTTCTTC.

Details on this clone: This same CDR3 is encoded by further DNA sequences in the sample. The V and J genes are TRBV6-1 and TRBJ2-1, with TRBD2 identical over 7 bases. With 3 bases clipped from V and 0 bases from J, the junction kept 2 bases outside the gene matches. CDR1 and CDR2 (germline): MNHNS, SASEGT. This CDR3 spans 15 amino acids. The CDR3 DNA reads TGTGCCAGCAGTGACTCTAGCGGCTCCTACAATGAGCAGTTCTTC. Translated, it gives CASSDSSGSYNEQFF.

Only one count was recorded for this clone. J is TRBJ1-1 and V is TRBV28, with D possibly matching TRBD1 (6 bases). Trimming pared 4 bases from V and 4 bases from J, leaving 7 bases between. Germline V gives CDR1 MDHEN, CDR2 SYDVKM. The CDR3 sequence is 12 residues long. The CDR3 loop is CASSYRVTEAFF. For the CDR3, the DNA is TGTGCCAGCAGTTACAGGGTCACTGAAGCTTTCTTT.

This chain links TRBV5-1 with TRBJ2-2; TRBD1 aligns across 8 bases. Germline CDR1 and CDR2: SGHRS and YFSETQ. V was pared by 6 bases and J by 4 bases, with 2 bases of the junction left unmatched. The CDR3 sequence is 13 residues long. The DNA for the CDR3 is TGCGCCAGCAAAACAGGGGGCACCGGGGAGCTGTTTTTT. The encoded protein is CASKTGGTGELFF.

The chain is built from TRBV30 and TRBJ1-2, with D perhaps matching TRBD1 (6 bases). Between the trimmed V and J ends, which lost 3 bases and 1 base, there was a span of 9 bases. This CDR3 comprises 13 residues. The germline CDR1 and CDR2 sequences are GTSNPN and SVGIG (reference sequence). CDR3 bases: TGTGCCTGGAGCCCGGACAGTAACTATGGCTACACCTTC. The encoded protein is CAWSPDSNYGYTF.

This chain links TRBV14 with TRBJ1-4, with D possibly being TRBD1 (5 bases). Germline V lookup: CDR1 SGHDN, CDR2 FVKESK. The CDR3 is made up of 16 amino acids. V dropped 3 bases and J dropped 6 bases, with 17 bases sitting between them. The CDR3, as DNA: TGTGCCAGCAGCCAGACGAGGGGCAGGGTTTATGAAAAACTGTTTTTT. Protein product: CASSQTRGRVYEKLFF.

This clone was observed a single time. As DNA, the CDR3 is TGTGCCTGGAGGCTGGACGGGAAAGGCTACGAGCAGTACTTC. Residues: CAWRLDGKGYEQYF. The gene calls are TRBV30 and TRBJ2-7; tentative D call: TRBD2 (5 bases). CDR3 size: 14 residues. Deletions cut 3 bases from V and 3 bases from J, with 15 bases between. Germline V gene data show CDR1 as GTSNPN and CDR2 as SVGIG (reference sequence).

V usage is TRBV14 and J usage is TRBJ2-7, with D unclear. The CDR3 is made up of 12 amino acids. V lost 3 bases, J lost 4 bases, and 7 bases lay in between. The germline V gene encodes CDR1 SGHDN and CDR2 FVKESK. In DNA form, the CDR3 reads TGTGCCAGCAGCCATATAGGATACGAGCAGTACTTC. This sequence encodes CASSHIGYEQYF.

This chain links TRBV20-1 with TRBJ2-5, with D unclear. The CDR3 contains 10 residues. Germline V gene data show CDR1 as DFQATT and CDR2 as SNEGSKA (reference sequence). V lost 5 bases and J lost 5, with 6 bases in between. The CDR3 region is CSALGETQYF. CDR3 coding DNA: TGCAGTGCTCTTGGGGAGACCCAGTACTTC.

This clone was observed once. The chain joins TRBV7-9 to TRBJ2-7; D is ambiguous. Germline V gene data show CDR1 as SEHNR and CDR2 as FQNEAQ (reference sequence). The V end lost 1 base, the J end lost 3 bases, and 10 bases lay between the germline ends. The CDR3 is 14 residues long. The CDR3 region has the DNA TGTGCCAGCAGCTTAGATATTGTCGGCTACGAGCAGTACTTC. Translated: CASSLDIVGYEQYF.

CDR3 region: CASSSSSYEQYF. The CDR3 DNA reads TGTGCCAGCAGCTCGAGCTCCTACGAGCAGTACTTC. The genes are TRBV7-2 and TRBJ2-7, with no clear D. The V and J ends lost 4 bases and 0 bases respectively, with 4 bases between them. CDR1 is SGHTA and CDR2 is FQGNSA in the germline V gene. The CDR3 covers 12 residues.

This clone has a handful of counts. The genes are TRBV4-3 and TRBJ2-3; D is perhaps TRBD2 (6 bases). The CDR3 contains 15 residues. V was cut by 4 bases and J by 5 bases, with 16 bases left in between. Germline loops: CDR1 LGHNA, CDR2 YSLEER. The CDR3 spells CASSPNGGRGDTQYF. CDR3 bases: TGCGCCAGCAGCCCAAACGGGGGTCGAGGAGATACGCAGTATTTT.

The CDR3 loop reads CASSTGTAIQYF. CDR3 DNA sequence: TGTGCCAGCAGTACCGGGACGGCGATTCAGTACTTC. The chain joins TRBV27 to TRBJ2-4; TRBD1 or TRBD2 may be the D gene (5 bases each). The CDR3 runs 12 residues. Trimming shortened V by 5 bases and J by 10 bases, and 12 bases separated the two germline ends. CDR1 and CDR2 (germline): MNHEY, SMNVEV (reference sequence).

This clone has a single count. This sequence joins TRBV11-2 and TRBJ2-5; a weak D match, TRBD1 (5 bases). This CDR3 is 15 amino acids long. V shed 5 bases and J shed 2 bases, with 15 bases lying between them. Germline V gene lookup returns CDR1 SGHAT and CDR2 FQNNGV. The CDR3 loop is CASSSKVDRQETQYF. The CDR3 bases are TGTGCCAGCAGCAGCAAGGTCGACAGACAAGAGACCCAGTACTTC. Full variable domain (missing parts from reference TRBV11-2 and TRBJ2-5): EAGVAQSPRYKIIEKRQSVAFWCNPISGHATLYWYQQILGQGPKLLIQFQNNGVVDDSQLPKDRFSAERLKGVDSTLKIQPAKLEDSAVYLCASSSKVDRQETQYFGPGTRLLVL.

The gene calls are TRBV6-6 and TRBJ2-1; 8 bases match TRBD2. V dropped 5 bases and J dropped 3; count of bases not matched to a gene: 6. CDR3 length: 15 residues. Germline V gives CDR1 MNHNY, CDR2 SVGAGI (reference sequence). Written as DNA, the CDR3 is TGTGCCAGCAGTCCGCGGGAGGTAGTCTACAATGAGCAGTTCTTC. Its translation is CASSPREVVYNEQFF.

V usage is TRBV29-1 and J usage is TRBJ1-2; 8 bases map to TRBD1. Germline V gene data show CDR1 as SQVTM and CDR2 as ANQGSEA. The trim removed 7 bases at V and 4 bases at J, leaving 5 bases unmatched. This CDR3 is built from 12 residues. The DNA for the CDR3 is TGCAGCGGTAGGACAGGGTTCTATGGCTACACCTTC. It codes for CSGRTGFYGYTF.

V gene TRBV10-3 combines with J gene TRBJ2-1; D may correspond to TRBD1 or TRBD2 (6 bases each). Trimming removed 3 bases at V and 9 bases at J, with 9 bases between. This CDR3 region has 12 residues. Germline-derived CDR1 and CDR2 are ENHRY and SYGVKD. The CDR3 DNA reads as TGTGCCATCAGTGACAGGGGAGGTGAGCAGTTCTTC. Translating gives CAISDRGGEQFF.

The CDR3 DNA reads TGTGCCAGCAGCGTAGGAAGGGGGCGGGATGACCCCGGGGAGCTGTTTTTT. This sequence encodes CASSVGRGRDDPGELFF. The chain joins TRBV9 to TRBJ2-2; perhaps TRBD1 as D (7 bases). Trimming shortened V by 0 bases and J by 6 bases, and 18 bases separated the two germline ends. The CDR3 is 17 residues long. Germline V gene lookup returns CDR1 SGDLS and CDR2 YYNGEE.

The rearrangement joins TRBV4-1 to TRBJ2-6, with D hard to call. In germline, CDR1 is MGHRA, CDR2 YSYEKL. The V gene lost 3 bases and the J gene lost 2 bases, with 11 bases spanning the gap. CDR3 length equals 16 residues. The DNA of the CDR3 is TGCGCCAGCAGCCACCCCATGCTTCCTGGGGCCAACGTCCTGACTTTC. Its protein product is CASSHPMLPGANVLTF.

This clone was detected once. CDR3 sequence (DNA): TGTGCCATCAGCAGACTAGCGGCGAACACCGGGGAGCTGTTTTTT. Translating it yields CAISRLAANTGELFF. The chain joins TRBV10-3 to TRBJ2-2, with 9 bases lining up with TRBD2. Germline V gene data show CDR1 as ENHRY and CDR2 as SYGVKD. The CDR3 contains 15 residues. With V trimmed by 6 bases and J by 0 bases, 2 bases remained unmatched.

The chain combines TRBV6-5 with TRBJ2-3, with 11 bases aligning to TRBD2. The CDR3 runs 14 residues. V dropped 6 bases and J dropped 4; count of bases not matched to a gene: 3. In germline, CDR1 is MNHEY, CDR2 SVGAGI. CDR3 coding DNA: TGTGCCAGCAGGATAGCGGGAGGGGCAGATACGCAGTATTTT. Protein: CASRIAGGADTQYF.

This clone has only one observation. The rearrangement uses TRBV4-1 and TRBJ2-7, with 8 positions matching TRBD2. CDR1 and CDR2 from the germline V gene are MGHRA and YSYEKL. The CDR3 contains 19 residues. The trim removed 4 bases at V and 3 bases at J, leaving 20 bases unmatched. This CDR3 reads CASSRRLTQGREEGYEQYF. In nucleotides, the CDR3 is TGCGCCAGCAGCCGACGTCTGACTCAGGGGCGGGAGGAGGGCTACGAGCAGTACTTC.